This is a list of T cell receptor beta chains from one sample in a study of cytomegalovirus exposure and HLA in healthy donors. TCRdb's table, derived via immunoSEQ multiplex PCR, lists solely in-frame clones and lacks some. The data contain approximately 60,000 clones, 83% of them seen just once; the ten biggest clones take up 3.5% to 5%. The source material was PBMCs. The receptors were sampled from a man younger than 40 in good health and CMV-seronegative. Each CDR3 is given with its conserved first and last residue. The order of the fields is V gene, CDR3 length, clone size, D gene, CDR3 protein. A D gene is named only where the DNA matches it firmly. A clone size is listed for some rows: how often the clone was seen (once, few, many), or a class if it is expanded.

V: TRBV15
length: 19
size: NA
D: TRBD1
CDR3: CATSRVPFRQGAVQWEAFF

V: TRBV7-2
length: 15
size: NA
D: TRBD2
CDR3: CASSFGRGGSDTQYF

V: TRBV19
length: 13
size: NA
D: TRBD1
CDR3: CASSRDRAYEQYF

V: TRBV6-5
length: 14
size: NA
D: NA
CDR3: CASSYPGTGNEQFF

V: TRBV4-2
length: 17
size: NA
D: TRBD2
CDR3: CASSPGRAGGPENEQFF

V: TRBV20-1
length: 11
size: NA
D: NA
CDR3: CSAPLGQGYTF

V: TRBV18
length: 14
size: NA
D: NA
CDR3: CASSPAISGNTIYF

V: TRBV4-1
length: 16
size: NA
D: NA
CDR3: CASSPAGEFRSYEQYF

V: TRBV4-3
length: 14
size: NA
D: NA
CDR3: CASSQDPGLDTQYF

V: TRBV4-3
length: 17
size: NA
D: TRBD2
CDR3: CASSQVGGRASYNEQFF

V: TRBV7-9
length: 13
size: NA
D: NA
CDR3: CSSSKTFNTEAFF

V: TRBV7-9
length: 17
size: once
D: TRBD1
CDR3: CSSSSGGTGGLGEKLFF

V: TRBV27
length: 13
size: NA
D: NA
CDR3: CASSFGGNTEAFF

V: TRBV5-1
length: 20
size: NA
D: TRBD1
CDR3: CASSLAGQAPRSSYNSPLHF

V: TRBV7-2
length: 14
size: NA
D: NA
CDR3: CASLRVTGANVLTF

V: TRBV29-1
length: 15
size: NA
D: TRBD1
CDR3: CSAMDRGQTTDTQYF

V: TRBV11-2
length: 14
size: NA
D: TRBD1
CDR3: CASSRTGDTGELFF

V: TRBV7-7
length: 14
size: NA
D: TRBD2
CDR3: CASSPTSGSYEQYF

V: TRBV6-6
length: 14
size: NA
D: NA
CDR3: CASSSGNRNAEAFF

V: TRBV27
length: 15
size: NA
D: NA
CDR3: CASSSRGQSYNEQFF

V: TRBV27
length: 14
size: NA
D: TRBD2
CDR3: CASHRGGGNNEQFF

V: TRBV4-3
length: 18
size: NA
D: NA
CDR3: CASSQYPGGAGFNTEAFF

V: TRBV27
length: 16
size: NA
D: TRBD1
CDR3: CASSLSGTGGNQPQHF

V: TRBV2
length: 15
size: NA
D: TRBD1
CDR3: CASNERQGLTDTQYF

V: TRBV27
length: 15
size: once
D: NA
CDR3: CASSFERALGGVLTF

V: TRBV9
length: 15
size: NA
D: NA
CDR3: CASSPTERHEETQYF

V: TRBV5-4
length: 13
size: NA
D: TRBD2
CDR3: CASSLGPGGEQFF

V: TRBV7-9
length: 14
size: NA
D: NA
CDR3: CASSLGQTNQPQHF

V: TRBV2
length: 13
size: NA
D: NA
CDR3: CASRGQWNTEAFF

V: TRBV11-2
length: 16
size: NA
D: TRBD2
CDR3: CASSHPIVSGRRTEFF

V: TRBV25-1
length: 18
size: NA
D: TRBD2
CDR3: CASSEYRSGGPPGDEQFF

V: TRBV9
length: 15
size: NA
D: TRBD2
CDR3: CASSFTSGERGTQYF

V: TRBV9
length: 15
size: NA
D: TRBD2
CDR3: CASSVDGRAHNEQFF

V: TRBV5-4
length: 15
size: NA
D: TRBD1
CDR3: CASSSWTGTLGELFF

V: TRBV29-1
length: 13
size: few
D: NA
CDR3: CSATVGANTEAFF

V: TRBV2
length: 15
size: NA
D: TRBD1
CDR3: CASSDRGRSNQPQHF

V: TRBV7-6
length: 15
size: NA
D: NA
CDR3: CASSLGGGTGNEQFF

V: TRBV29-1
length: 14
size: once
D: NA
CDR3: CSVEEQGTQETQYF

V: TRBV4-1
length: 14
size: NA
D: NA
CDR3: CASSLTATNEKLFF

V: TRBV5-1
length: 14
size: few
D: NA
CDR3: CASSLGGVAEKLFF

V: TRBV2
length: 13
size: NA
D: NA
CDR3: CASSGGQQETQYF